The 29 T cell receptor beta chains below come from one sample, sequenced in a study of vaccination and CD4 T cells after COVID-19. The sample's treatment: roughly 11-day PBMC culture with coronavirus spike peptide pools or control peptides (ViraFEST assay). Cultured CD4+ T cell DNA underwent sequencing with the Oncomine TCR Beta short-read assay. Each CDR3 protein gets one entry after TCRdb re-called the PCR reads with MiXCR. The profile shows approximately 12,000 distinct CDR3 sequences, around three fifths of them singletons. Antigens for these TCRs are unknown. What was sequenced was CD4+ T cells from blood, cultured in vitro. The receptor set was obtained from a human donor who had recovered from COVID-19.

This clonotype has just a few counts. The rearrangement uses TRBV7-2 and TRBJ1-6; D ambiguous. Germline loops: CDR1 SGHTA, CDR2 FQGNSA. V was cut by 3 bases and J by 7 bases, with 10 bases left in between. The CDR3 contains 14 residues. CDR3 protein: CASSFTPENSPLHF. In nucleotides, the CDR3 is TGTGCCAGCAGCTTCACCCCCGAGAATTCACCCCTCCACTTT.

V usage is TRBV28 and J usage is TRBJ2-1; 7 bases are shared with TRBD2. The V gene's germline CDR1 is MDHEN and CDR2 SYDVKM. Germline trimming cut 1 base from V and 6 bases from J; bases unmatched to any gene: 6. The CDR3 consists of 15 residues. The CDR3 region has the DNA TGTGCCAGCAGTTTATTTGCGGGAGTTCCCAATGAGCAGTTCTTC. It is translated as CASSLFAGVPNEQFF.

This clonotype was recorded a few times. The chain recombines TRBV27 with TRBJ1-5, with TRBD1 matching 8 bases. Looked up from germline, CDR1 is MNHEY and CDR2 is SMNVEV (reference sequence). V lost 8 bases and J lost 5; bases outside the gene matches: 2. This CDR3 comprises 12 residues. The CDR3 bases are TGTGCCAGCGGACAGGGTTATCAGCCCCAGCATTTT. It translates to CASGQGYQPQHF.

This rearrangement joins TRBV20-1 to TRBJ1-1; the match to TRBD1 covers 7 bases. CDR3 size: 14 residues. From germline, CDR1 is DFQATT and CDR2 SNEGSKA (reference sequence). With V trimmed by 6 bases and J by 1 base, 8 bases remained unmatched. The chain's CDR3 is CSAMRTGPNTEAFF. CDR3 sequence (DNA): TGCAGTGCCATGAGGACAGGACCGAACACTGAAGCTTTCTTT.

Only a few counts were recorded for this clonotype. The rearrangement joins TRBV12-3 or TRBV12-4 to TRBJ1-1; no reliable D call. This CDR3 contains 13 residues. Between the trimmed V and J ends, which lost 5 bases and 3 bases, there was a span of 10 bases. CDR3 DNA sequence: TGTGCCAGCAGTCAACGGGAGGACACTGAAGCTTTCTTT. Protein: CASSQREDTEAFF.

V and J are TRBV25-1 and TRBJ1-2, with D tentatively TRBD1 (6 bases). CDR3 size: 15 residues. The V gene lost 1 base and the J gene lost 6 bases, with 15 bases spanning the gap. The germline V gene encodes CDR1 MGHDK and CDR2 SYGVNS. The CDR3 reads CASSEWGREVHGYTF. In nucleotides, the CDR3 is TGTGCCAGCAGTGAATGGGGGCGCGAGGTTCATGGCTACACCTTC.

The chain carries TRBV7-6 and TRBJ2-1; 10 nucleotides line up with TRBD2. This CDR3 comprises 15 residues. Trimming took 3 bases from V and 4 from J; bases not matched to a gene: 3. CDR1 is SGHVS, CDR2 FNYEAQ, per germline. The CDR3 DNA is TGTGCCAGCAGCTTGCGGACTAGCGGATACAATGAGCAGTTCTTC. Translated, it gives CASSLRTSGYNEQFF. Full variable domain (missing parts from reference TRBV7-6 and TRBJ2-1): GAGVSQSPRYKVTKRGQDVALRCDPISGHVSLYWYRQALGQGPEFLTYFNYEAQQDKSGLPNDRFSAERPEGSISTLTIQRTEQRDSAMYRCASSLRTSGYNEQFFGPGTRLTVL.

This clonotype has only one observation. This chain uses TRBV5-1 with TRBJ2-4; no reliable D call. Germline lookup yields CDR1 SGHRS and CDR2 YFSETQ. The CDR3 contains 16 residues. V lost 4 bases, J lost 3 bases, and 17 bases lay in between. CDR3 sequence: CASSPSASVVKNIQYF. CDR3 coding DNA: TGCGCCAGCAGCCCCTCAGCGTCGGTAGTCAAAAACATTCAGTACTTC. The entire variable domain, with the rest obtained from reference TRBV5-1 and TRBJ2-4, is as follows: KAGVTQTPRYLIKTRGQQVTLSCSPISGHRSVSWYQQTPGQGLQFLFEYFSETQRNKGNFPGRFSGRQFSNSRSEMNVSTLELGDSALYLCASSPSASVVKNIQYFGAGTRLSVL.

The chain links TRBV19 to TRBJ2-3; D may match TRBD1 or TRBD2 (5 bases each). Germline V gene sequence: CDR1 LNHDA, CDR2 SQIVND (reference sequence). Trimming pared 2 bases from V and 10 bases from J, leaving 13 bases between. The CDR3 consists of 13 residues. The CDR3 loop is CASSINRDEAQYF. The CDR3 nucleotides are TGTGCCAGTAGTATAAACCGGGACGAGGCGCAGTATTTT. Looking up the rest from reference TRBV19 and TRBJ2-3 gives the full variable domain: DGGITQSPKYLFRKEGQNVTLSCEQNLNHDAMYWYRQDPGQGLRLIYYSQIVNDFQKGDIAEGYSVSREKKESFPLTVTSAQKNPTAFYLCASSINRDEAQYFGPGTRLTVL.

This chain connects TRBV5-4 to TRBJ2-2; 15 nucleotides match TRBD2. This CDR3 region has 19 residues. Germline CDR1 reads SGHNT; CDR2 reads YYREEE (reference sequence). Unmatched junction bases numbered 9, after V lost 0 bases and J lost 6 bases. CDR3 nucleotide sequence: TGTGCCAGCAGCTTGGCCTTCGGACTAGCGGGAGGGGTAGCCGGGGAGCTGTTTTTT. Its protein product is CASSLAFGLAGGVAGELFF.

The chain uses TRBV5-5 and TRBJ2-3; no clear D gene. Germline loops: CDR1 SGHKS, CDR2 YYEKEE (reference sequence). The V and J ends lost 0 bases and 2 bases respectively, with 7 bases between them. This CDR3 has 14 amino acids. CDR3 in amino acids: CASSLGPDTDTQYF. The CDR3 DNA is TGTGCCAGCAGCTTGGGCCCCGACACAGATACGCAGTATTTT.

With respect to this clonotype: The junction departs from the called germline gene at one end, perhaps through a read error. The rearrangement joins TRBV5-4 to TRBJ1-4; no clear D. Germline V gives CDR1 SGHNT, CDR2 YYREEE (reference sequence). The CDR3 contains 11 residues. The DNA of the CDR3 is TGTGCCAGCAGCTTGAATGGAAAACTGTTTTTT. It yields the protein CASSLNGKLFF.

The CDR3 region is CASSLRLAGATDTQYF. The CDR3 DNA sequence: TGTGCCAGCAGCCTACGACTAGCGGGAGCCACAGATACGCAGTATTTT. The V gene is TRBV5-4, the J gene TRBJ2-3, with TRBD2 identical over 12 bases. Trimming cost V 4 bases and J 2 bases; bases outside gene matches: 5. The CDR3 is 16 amino acids. Germline values: CDR1 SGHNT, CDR2 YYREEE (reference sequence).

The chain is built from TRBV7-3 and TRBJ1-1; D gene unclear. The V and J ends lost 3 bases and 5 bases respectively, with 10 bases between them. The germline V gene encodes CDR1 SGHTA and CDR2 FQGTGA. This CDR3 comprises 13 residues. The chain's CDR3 is CASSFTGETEAFF. Here the CDR3 DNA reads TGTGCCAGCAGCTTTACGGGAGAAACTGAAGCTTTCTTT. Full variable domain (remainder filled in from reference TRBV7-3 and TRBJ1-1): GAGVSQTPSNKVTEKGKYVELRCDPISGHTALYWYRQSLGQGPEFLIYFQGTGAADDSGLPNDRFFAVRPEGSVSTLKIQRTERGDSAVYLCASSFTGETEAFFGQGTRLTVV.

The rearrangement links TRBV12-1 to TRBJ2-5; the table calls TRBD2, which could not be checked here. TRBV12-1 represents a pseudogene. The CDR3 totals 13 residues. CDR3 in DNA: TGTGCCAGCAGTACAGCGGCCCAAGAGACCCAGTACTTC. Protein product: CASSTAAQETQYF.

This clonotype was seen more than once but under ten times. CDR3 sequence reads: CSARVTSGSNNEQFF. CDR3 sequence (DNA): TGCAGTGCTAGAGTAACTAGCGGAAGTAACAATGAGCAGTTCTTC. The V and J genes are TRBV20-1 and TRBJ2-1; 8 bases are shared with TRBD2. J was trimmed by 5 bases and V by 1 base; bases with no gene match: 7. The CDR3 loop spans 15 amino acids. Germline CDR1 and CDR2: DFQATT and SNEGSKA (reference sequence).

This chain uses TRBV6-1 with TRBJ1-2; the D gene is possibly TRBD1 (5 bases). Per the germline V gene, CDR1 is MNHNS and CDR2 is SASEGT. Deletions cut 3 bases from V and 4 bases from J, with 12 bases between. The CDR3 sequence is 14 residues long. The CDR3 here is CASSEGVEGYGYTF. In nucleotides, the CDR3 is TGTGCCAGCAGTGAGGGGGTGGAGGGCTATGGCTACACCTTC.

The chain is built from TRBV19 and TRBJ2-3; the match to TRBD1 covers 8 bases. The CDR3 has 15 amino acids. Trimming took 9 bases from V and 1 from J; bases not matched to a gene: 9. Germline V CDR1 and CDR2: LNHDA, SQIVND (reference sequence). CDR3 amino acids: CASSGDRGGTDTQYF. In nucleotides, the CDR3 is TGTGCCAGCTCCGGAGACAGGGGTGGCACAGATACGCAGTATTTT.

This chain uses TRBV2 with TRBJ2-7; a weak D match, TRBD1 (5 bases). Germline V gene lookup returns CDR1 SNHLY and CDR2 FYNNEI. The CDR3 is 13 amino acids. With 6 bases removed from V and 3 bases from J, the gap between germline ends came to 12 bases. CDR3 sequence (DNA): TGTGCCAGCAGCCGGACATCCGGCTACGAGCAGTACTTC. This sequence encodes CASSRTSGYEQYF.

V is TRBV14 and J is TRBJ1-3; the D is unclear. Looked up from germline, CDR1 is SGHDN and CDR2 is FVKESK. V lost 1 base and J lost 0, with 4 bases in between. This CDR3 comprises 14 residues. The DNA of the CDR3 is TGTGCCAGCAGCCAAGGTGCCTCTGGAAACACCATATATTTT. Its translation: CASSQGASGNTIYF.

The chain joins TRBV2 to TRBJ1-5; D gene uncertain. The CDR3 loop spans 14 amino acids. CDR1 is SNHLY, CDR2 FYNNEI, per germline. V was clipped by 6 bases and J by 5 bases, with 14 bases between them. CDR3 DNA sequence: TGTGCCAGCAGGGCGGGAGTGTCGGATCAGCCCCAGCATTTT. This translates into CASRAGVSDQPQHF. Using reference TRBV2 and TRBJ1-5 for the parts outside the CDR3, the full variable domain is EPEVTQTPSHQVTQMGQEVILRCVPISNHLYFYWYRQILGQKVEFLVSFYNNEISEKSEIFDDQFSVERPDGSNFTLKIRSTKLEDSAMYFCASRAGVSDQPQHFGDGTRLSIL.

The chain joins TRBV4-2 to TRBJ1-1, with D possibly TRBD1 on 5 matching bases. V was clipped by 0 bases and J by 2 bases, with 13 bases between them. The V gene's germline CDR1 is LGHNA and CDR2 YNFKEQ. The CDR3 runs to 16 residues. The CDR3, as DNA: TGTGCCAGCAGCCAAGATAGTAGGCAGGGAAACACTGAAGCTTTCTTT. This gives the protein CASSQDSRQGNTEAFF.

The chain uses TRBV21-1 and TRBJ2-1. TRBV21-1 is given as a pseudogene. CDR3 length: 11 residues. The CDR3 here is CASTDGHEQFF. The CDR3 nucleotides are TGTGCCAGCACTGACGGGCATGAGCAGTTCTTC.

This rearrangement joins TRBV2 to TRBJ2-3, with a possible D match to TRBD2 (6 bases). Germline V gene sequence: CDR1 SNHLY, CDR2 FYNNEI. This CDR3 is 12 amino acids long. Trimming removed 9 bases at V and 4 bases at J, with 11 bases between. CDR3 nucleotides: TGTGCCAGTAGCGGAGATCCAGATACGCAGTATTTT. It translates to CASSGDPDTQYF.

The chain combines TRBV20-1 with TRBJ1-2; D not resolved. The CDR3 is 13 amino acids. With 0 bases removed from V and 2 bases from J, the gap between germline ends came to 7 bases. Per the germline V gene, CDR1 is DFQATT and CDR2 is SNEGSKA (reference sequence). CDR3 sequence: CSARDYGNYGYTF. CDR3 nucleotides: TGCAGTGCTAGAGATTATGGGAACTATGGCTACACCTTC.

The DNA of the CDR3 is TGCAGTGCTAGACCACGGAGCGGGACCCACACAGATACGCAGTATTTT. Its protein is CSARPRSGTHTDTQYF. This sequence joins TRBV20-1 and TRBJ2-3; 7 bases fit TRBD2. Germline loops: CDR1 DFQATT, CDR2 SNEGSKA (reference sequence). V shed 2 bases and J 2 bases; nucleotides not matched to a gene: 10. CDR3 length equals 16 residues.

The CDR3 protein is CASRSRPGTGGSGANVLTF. Here the CDR3 DNA reads TGTGCCAGCAGAAGCCGACCCGGGACAGGGGGTTCTGGGGCCAACGTCCTGACTTTC. The chain carries TRBV7-2 and TRBJ2-6, with 11 nucleotides matching TRBD1. CDR3 length: 19 amino acids. Germline assignment: CDR1 SGHTA and CDR2 FQGNSA. V was clipped by 6 bases and J by 1 base; unmatched bases: 11.

This clonotype was counted a single time. The CDR3 coding sequence is TGTGCCAGCAGCCCGACAGGGAATACCCAGTACTTC. It encodes CASSPTGNTQYF. This sequence joins TRBV5-6 and TRBJ2-5; TRBD1 matches 7 bases. The CDR3 consists of 12 residues. Trimming removed 4 bases from V and 8 bases from J; junction bases left unmatched: 5. CDR1 SGHDT and CDR2 YYEEEE come from the germline V gene.

CDR3 in DNA: TGTGCCAGCAGTTTGGGGCAGCGGGACAATTCACCCCTCCACTTT. It codes for CASSLGQRDNSPLHF. The chain couples TRBV28 to TRBJ1-6; a weak D match, TRBD1 (5 bases). This CDR3 comprises 15 residues. Per germline, CDR1 MDHEN and CDR2 SYDVKM. V was shortened by 3 bases and J by 7 bases, with 13 bases between the two germline ends.